One and the same sample provided the 11 T cell receptor beta chains below, sequenced in a study of beta chain features in type 1 diabetes. Study results and caveats: Moderate yet significant TCRB CDR3 shortening was seen in Type 1 diabetes patients in all four CD4+ subsets.

No antigen has been identified for these receptors. TCRB transcripts that were expressed got sequenced, as all of the isolated RNA had been reverse transcribed. Clones were read by immunoSEQ multiplex PCR, and TCRdb kept only the in-frame ones, dropping some. The repertoire has some 170,000 clones, roughly 60% of them found once; the top ten carry roughly 0.095%. The sequencing sample was made of naive CD4+ T cells from blood. Receptor source: a man aged 30 to 39 with type 1 diabetes.

The genes are TRBV9 and TRBJ2-1; 7 bases align to TRBD1. Germline CDR1 reads SGDLS; CDR2 reads YYNGEE. Trimming took 0 bases from V and 6 from J; bases not matched to a gene: 6. The CDR3 extends over 15 amino acids. The CDR3 region has the DNA TGTGCCAGCAGCGTAGCACCCAGACAGGGCAATGAGCAGTTCTTC. Amino acid sequence: CASSVAPRQGNEQFF.

This clone was seen only a few times. The chain carries TRBV29-1 and TRBJ2-4, with TRBD1 as a possible D gene (6 bases). CDR1 and CDR2 from the germline V gene are SQVTM and ANQGSEA. This CDR3 is 13 amino acids long. V was clipped by 7 bases and J by 1 base, with 11 bases between them. Here the CDR3 DNA reads TGCAGCGCCAGGGGAACGGCCAAAAACATTCAGTACTTC. Translation gives CSARGTAKNIQYF. The full variable domain, with the rest looked up from reference TRBV29-1 and TRBJ2-4, is SAVISQKPSRDICQRGTSLTIQCQVDSQVTMMFWYRQQPGQSLTLIATANQGSEATYESGFVIDKFPISRPNLTFSTLTVSNMSPEDSSIYLCSARGTAKNIQYFGAGTRLSVL.

This clone was recorded a few times. The chain combines TRBV23-1 with TRBJ2-3; 7 bases map to TRBD2. TRBV23-1 is an ORF, and what it does is uncertain. The trim removed 0 bases at V and 3 bases at J, leaving 0 bases unmatched. The CDR3 runs to 14 residues. CDR3 bases: TGCGCCAGCAGTCAATCGGGGGGGACAGATACGCAGTATTTT. Encoded protein: CASSQSGGTDTQYF.

J is TRBJ2-3 and V is TRBV7-9; D is ambiguous. Germline V CDR1 and CDR2: SEHNR, FQNEAQ (reference sequence). This CDR3 has 12 residues. The V end lost 1 base, the J end lost 6 bases, and 5 bases lay between the germline ends. The CDR3 sequence: CASSLGLDTQYF. The DNA of the CDR3 is TGTGCCAGCAGCTTAGGTCTGGATACGCAGTATTTT.

The rearrangement joins TRBV10-1 to TRBJ2-4; D is perhaps TRBD1 or TRBD2 (5 bases each). The V and J ends lost 5 bases and 7 bases respectively, with 9 bases between them. Germline V CDR1 and CDR2: WNHNN, SYGVQD (reference sequence). The length of the CDR3 is 12 residues. The CDR3, as DNA: TGCGCCAGCAGTTCCAGGGAGAACATTCAGTACTTC. Encoded protein: CASSSRENIQYF.

This clone appeared a single time. CDR3: CASTQGANYGYTF. The CDR3 bases are TGTGCCAGCACCCAGGGGGCTAACTATGGCTACACCTTC. The rearrangement uses TRBV2 and TRBJ1-2; the match to TRBD1 covers 7 bases. Germline CDR1 is SNHLY and CDR2 is FYNNEI. Trimming at V came to 7 bases and at J to 0 bases, leaving 2 bases not matched to a gene. The CDR3 is 13 residues long.

The V gene is TRBV27, the J gene TRBJ2-7, with a possible D match to TRBD1 (5 bases). The V end lost 6 bases, the J end lost 2 bases, and 20 bases lay between the germline ends. Germline V lookup: CDR1 MNHEY, CDR2 SMNVEV (reference sequence). This CDR3 has 16 amino acids. The CDR3 spells CASSLGARQGTYEQYF. CDR3 DNA: TGTGCCAGCAGCCTTGGGGCTAGGCAGGGAACCTACGAGCAGTACTTC.

The chain carries TRBV29-1 and TRBJ2-3; D not certain. The CDR3 is made up of 12 amino acids. CDR1 is SQVTM, CDR2 ANQGSEA, per germline. V was clipped by 1 base and J by 0 bases, with 2 bases between them. The CDR3 protein is CSVEVSTDTQYF. The CDR3 coding sequence is TGCAGCGTTGAAGTTAGCACAGATACGCAGTATTTT.

The chain recombines TRBV9 with TRBJ1-2; 7 bases match TRBD1. There are 15 residues in the CDR3. CDR1 is SGDLS, CDR2 YYNGEE, per germline. The trim removed 2 bases at V and 4 bases at J, leaving 8 bases unmatched. This CDR3 is CASSVSRQGSYGYTF. Here the CDR3 DNA reads TGTGCCAGCAGCGTGAGTCGACAGGGAAGCTATGGCTACACCTTC.

In this sample, this clone turned up a few times. CDR3 loop: CASSWTDSNQPQHF. The CDR3 region has the DNA TGTGCCAGCAGTTGGACAGATAGCAATCAGCCCCAGCATTTT. V and J are TRBV6-6 and TRBJ1-5, with D possibly being TRBD1 (6 bases). V lost 4 bases to trimming and J lost 0 bases, with 7 bases between them. Germline CDR1 and CDR2: MNHNY and SVGAGI (reference sequence). CDR3 length: 14 residues.

V gene TRBV23-1 combines with J gene TRBJ1-4, with a possible D match to TRBD1 (6 bases). TRBV23-1 counts as an open reading frame of uncertain function. Trimming removed 6 bases at V and 8 bases at J, with 10 bases between. This CDR3 has 12 residues. The DNA of the CDR3 is TGCGCCAGCAGAGGGGGGAGGGAAAAACTGTTTTTT. It translates to CASRGGREKLFF.